Below, one T cell receptor (beta chain) is given with its context. From the 5' RACE reads, TCRdb lists one entry per CDR3 protein and no DNA. The sample table sets out approximately 420,000 distinct CDR3 sequences. The source of the sample is a study of monozygotic twins with inflammatory bowel disease. Germline CDR1 is DFQATT and CDR2 is SNEGSKA (reference sequence). The CDR3 is 11 amino acids. The genes are TRBV20-1 and TRBJ2-3. Material: blood. The receptor comes from a human donor with ulcerative colitis or Crohn's disease, or a healthy co-twin of an affected twin (not recorded which). The CDR3 loop is CSAGAPDTQYF.